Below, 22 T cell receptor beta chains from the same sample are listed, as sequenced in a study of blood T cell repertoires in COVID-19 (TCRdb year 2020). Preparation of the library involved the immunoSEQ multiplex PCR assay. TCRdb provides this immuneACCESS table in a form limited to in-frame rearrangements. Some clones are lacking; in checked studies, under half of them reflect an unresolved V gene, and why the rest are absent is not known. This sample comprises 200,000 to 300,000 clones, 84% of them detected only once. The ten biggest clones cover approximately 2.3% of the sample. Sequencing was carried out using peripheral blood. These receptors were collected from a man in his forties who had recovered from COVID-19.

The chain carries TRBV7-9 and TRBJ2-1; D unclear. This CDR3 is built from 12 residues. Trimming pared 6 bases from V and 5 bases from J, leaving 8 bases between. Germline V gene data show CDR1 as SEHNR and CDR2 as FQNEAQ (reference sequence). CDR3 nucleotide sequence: TGTGCCAGCAGTCCCCATCACAATGAGCAGTTCTTC. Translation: CASSPHHNEQFF.

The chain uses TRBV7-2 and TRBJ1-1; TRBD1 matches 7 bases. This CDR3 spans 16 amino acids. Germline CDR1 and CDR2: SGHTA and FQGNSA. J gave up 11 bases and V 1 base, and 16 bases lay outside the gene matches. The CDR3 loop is CASSLEPGQHVLRAFF. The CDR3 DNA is TGTGCCAGCAGCTTAGAACCGGGACAGCACGTACTGAGGGCTTTCTTT. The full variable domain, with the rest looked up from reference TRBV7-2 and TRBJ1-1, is GAGVSQSPSNKVTEKGKDVELRCDPISGHTALYWYRQSLGQGLEFLIYFQGNSAPDKSGLPSDRFSAERTGGSVSTLTIQRTQQEDSAVYLCASSLEPGQHVLRAFFGQGTRLTVV.

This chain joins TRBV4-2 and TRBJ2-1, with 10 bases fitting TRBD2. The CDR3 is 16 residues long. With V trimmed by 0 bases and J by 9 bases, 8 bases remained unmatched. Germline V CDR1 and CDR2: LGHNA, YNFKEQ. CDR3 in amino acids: CASSQEASGGNGEQFF. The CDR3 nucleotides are TGTGCCAGCAGCCAAGAGGCTAGCGGGGGCAATGGTGAGCAGTTCTTC.

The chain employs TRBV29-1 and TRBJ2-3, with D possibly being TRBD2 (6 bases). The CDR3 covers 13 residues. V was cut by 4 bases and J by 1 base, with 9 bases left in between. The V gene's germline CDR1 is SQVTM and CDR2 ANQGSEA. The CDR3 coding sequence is TGCAGCGTTGGGCCTAGCGGCACAGATACGCAGTATTTT. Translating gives CSVGPSGTDTQYF.

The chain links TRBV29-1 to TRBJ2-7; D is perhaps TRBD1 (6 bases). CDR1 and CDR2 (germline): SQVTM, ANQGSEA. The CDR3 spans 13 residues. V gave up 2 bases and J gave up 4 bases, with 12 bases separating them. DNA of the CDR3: TGCAGCGTTGAACCAGCAGGGGTTTACGAGCAGTACTTC. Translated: CSVEPAGVYEQYF.

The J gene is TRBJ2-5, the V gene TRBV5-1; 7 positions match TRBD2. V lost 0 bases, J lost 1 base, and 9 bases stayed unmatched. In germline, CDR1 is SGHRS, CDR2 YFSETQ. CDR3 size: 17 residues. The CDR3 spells CASSLEGSAGAQETQYF. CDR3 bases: TGCGCCAGCAGCTTGGAAGGTTCGGCGGGAGCCCAAGAGACCCAGTACTTC. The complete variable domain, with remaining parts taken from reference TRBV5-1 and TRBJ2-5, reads KAGVTQTPRYLIKTRGQQVTLSCSPISGHRSVSWYQQTPGQGLQFLFEYFSETQRNKGNFPGRFSGRQFSNSRSEMNVSTLELGDSALYLCASSLEGSAGAQETQYFGPGTRLLVL.

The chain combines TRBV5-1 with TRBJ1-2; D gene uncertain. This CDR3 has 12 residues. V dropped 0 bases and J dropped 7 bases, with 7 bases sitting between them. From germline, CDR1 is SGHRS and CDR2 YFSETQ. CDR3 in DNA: TGCGCCAGCAGCTTGGAAGGAGTTGGCTACACCTTC. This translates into CASSLEGVGYTF.

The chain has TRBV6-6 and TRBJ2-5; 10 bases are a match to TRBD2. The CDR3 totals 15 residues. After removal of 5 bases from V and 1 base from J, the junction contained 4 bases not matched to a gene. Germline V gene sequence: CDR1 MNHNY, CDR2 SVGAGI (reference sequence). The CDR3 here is CASSPLAGAQETQYF. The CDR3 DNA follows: TGTGCCAGCAGTCCCCTAGCGGGAGCCCAAGAGACCCAGTACTTC.

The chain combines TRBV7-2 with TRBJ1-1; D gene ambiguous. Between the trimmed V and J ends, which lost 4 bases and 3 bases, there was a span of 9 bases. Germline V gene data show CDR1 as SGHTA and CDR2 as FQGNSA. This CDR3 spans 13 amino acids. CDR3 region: CASSSYQDTEAFF. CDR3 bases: TGTGCCAGCAGCTCCTATCAAGACACTGAAGCTTTCTTT. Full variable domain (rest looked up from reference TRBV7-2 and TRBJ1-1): GAGVSQSPSNKVTEKGKDVELRCDPISGHTALYWYRQSLGQGLEFLIYFQGNSAPDKSGLPSDRFSAERTGGSVSTLTIQRTQQEDSAVYLCASSSYQDTEAFFGQGTRLTVV.

The CDR3 spells CASSDRRGLNGEQYF. The DNA for the CDR3 is TGTGCCAGCAGCGACCGCCGTGGACTAAATGGCGAGCAGTACTTC. V is TRBV11-2 and J is TRBJ2-7, with a weak D call TRBD2 (6 bases). Trimming stripped 5 bases from V and 6 bases from J, with 20 bases between. The CDR3 runs 15 residues. In germline, CDR1 is SGHAT, CDR2 FQNNGV.

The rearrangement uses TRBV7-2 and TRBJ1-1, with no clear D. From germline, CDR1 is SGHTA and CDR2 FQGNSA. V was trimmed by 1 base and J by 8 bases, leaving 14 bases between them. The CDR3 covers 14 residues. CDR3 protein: CASSLEVESVEAFF. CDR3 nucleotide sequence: TGTGCCAGCAGCTTAGAAGTTGAGTCCGTCGAAGCTTTCTTT.

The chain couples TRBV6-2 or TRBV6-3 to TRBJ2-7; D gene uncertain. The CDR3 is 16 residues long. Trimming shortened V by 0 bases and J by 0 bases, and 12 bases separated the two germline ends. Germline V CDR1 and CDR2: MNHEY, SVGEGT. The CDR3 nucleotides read TGTGCCAGCAGTTACTCGTCAGGCGTGAGCTCCTACGAGCAGTACTTC. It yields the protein CASSYSSGVSSYEQYF.

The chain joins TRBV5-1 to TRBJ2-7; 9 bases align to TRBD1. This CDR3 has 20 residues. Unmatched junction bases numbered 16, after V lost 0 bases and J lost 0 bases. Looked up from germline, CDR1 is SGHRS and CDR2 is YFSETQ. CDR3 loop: CASSLGLQGATSYSSYEQYF. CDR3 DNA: TGCGCCAGCAGCTTGGGATTACAGGGGGCTACTTCCTACAGCTCCTACGAGCAGTACTTC.

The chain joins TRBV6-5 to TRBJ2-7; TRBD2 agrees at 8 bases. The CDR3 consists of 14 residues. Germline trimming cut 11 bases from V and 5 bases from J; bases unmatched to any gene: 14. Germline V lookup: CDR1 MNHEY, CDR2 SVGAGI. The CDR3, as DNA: TGTGCCGTACTCTCCGGGACTAGTTCTCACGAGCAGTACTTC. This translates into CAVLSGTSSHEQYF.

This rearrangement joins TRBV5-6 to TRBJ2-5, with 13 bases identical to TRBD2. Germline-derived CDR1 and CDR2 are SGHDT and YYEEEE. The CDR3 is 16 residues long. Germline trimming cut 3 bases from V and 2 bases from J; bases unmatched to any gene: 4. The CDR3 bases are TGTGCCAGCAGCTCCCAACTAGCGGGAGGGCAAGAGACCCAGTACTTC. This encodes CASSSQLAGGQETQYF.

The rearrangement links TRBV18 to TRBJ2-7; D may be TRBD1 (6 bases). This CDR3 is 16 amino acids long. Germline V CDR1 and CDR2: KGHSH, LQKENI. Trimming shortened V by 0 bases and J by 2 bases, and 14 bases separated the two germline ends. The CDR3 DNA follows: TGTGCCAGCTCACCACCTGTGGCAGGGGTGGCCTACGAGCAGTACTTC. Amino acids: CASSPPVAGVAYEQYF.

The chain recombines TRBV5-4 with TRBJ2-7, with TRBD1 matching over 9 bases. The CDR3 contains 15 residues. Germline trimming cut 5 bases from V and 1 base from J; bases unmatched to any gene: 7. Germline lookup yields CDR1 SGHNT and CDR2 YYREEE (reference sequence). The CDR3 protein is CASREGQGSSYEQYF. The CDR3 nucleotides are TGTGCCAGCAGAGAGGGACAGGGTAGTTCCTACGAGCAGTACTTC. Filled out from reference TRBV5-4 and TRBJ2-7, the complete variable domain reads ETGVTQSPTHLIKTRGQQVTLRCSSQSGHNTVSWYQQALGQGPQFIFQYYREEENGRGNFPPRFSGLQFPNYSSELNVNALELDDSALYLCASREGQGSSYEQYFGPGTRLTVT.

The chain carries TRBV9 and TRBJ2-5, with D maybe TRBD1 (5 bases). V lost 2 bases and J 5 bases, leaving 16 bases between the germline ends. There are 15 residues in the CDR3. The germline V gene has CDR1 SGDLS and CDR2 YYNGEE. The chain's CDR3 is CASSVQGGSHETQYF. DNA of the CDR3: TGTGCCAGCAGCGTCCAGGGCGGCAGTCACGAGACCCAGTACTTC.

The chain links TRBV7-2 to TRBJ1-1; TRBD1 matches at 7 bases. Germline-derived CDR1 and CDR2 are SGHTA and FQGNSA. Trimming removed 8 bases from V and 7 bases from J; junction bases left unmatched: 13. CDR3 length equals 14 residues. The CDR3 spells CASAKVGWDSEAFF. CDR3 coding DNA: TGTGCCAGCGCTAAGGTGGGGTGGGACAGTGAAGCTTTCTTT.

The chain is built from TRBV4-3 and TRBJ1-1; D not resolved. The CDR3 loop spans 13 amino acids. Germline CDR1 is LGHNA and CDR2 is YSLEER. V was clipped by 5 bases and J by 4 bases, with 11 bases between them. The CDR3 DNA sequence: TGCGCCAGCAGCTACGGTGCGGGCACTGAAGCTTTCTTT. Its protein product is CASSYGAGTEAFF.

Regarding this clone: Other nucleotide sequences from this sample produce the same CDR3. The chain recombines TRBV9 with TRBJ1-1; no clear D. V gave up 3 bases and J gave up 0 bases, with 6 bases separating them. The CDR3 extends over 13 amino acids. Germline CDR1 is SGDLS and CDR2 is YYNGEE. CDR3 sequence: CASSADMNTEAFF. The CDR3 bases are TGTGCCAGCAGCGCTGACATGAACACTGAAGCTTTCTTT.

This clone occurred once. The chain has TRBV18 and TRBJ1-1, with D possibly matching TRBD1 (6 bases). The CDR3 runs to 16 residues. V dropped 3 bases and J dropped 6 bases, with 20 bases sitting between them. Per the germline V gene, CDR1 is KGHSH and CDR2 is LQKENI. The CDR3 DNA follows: TGTGCCAGCTCACCTGGCCCGGGGGGCGGGTGGGCTGAAGCTTTCTTT. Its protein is CASSPGPGGGWAEAFF.